The 20 T cell receptor beta chains given below trace back to one sample, sequenced in a study of blood T cell repertoires in COVID-19. The table came from immunoSEQ multiplex PCR; TCRdb's copy has only in-frame clones and leaves some out. The sample has some 220,000 clones; around 84% are singletons. The sample comprised peripheral blood. The receptors here all came from a woman aged 55-75 years who had recovered from COVID-19.

J is TRBJ1-1 and V is TRBV7-3; tentatively, D is TRBD1 (5 bases). Germline V gene data show CDR1 as SGHTA and CDR2 as FQGTGA. Trimming left V 5 bases short and J 7 bases short, with 14 bases between. The length of the CDR3 is 13 residues. The CDR3 nucleotides read TGTGCCAGCAGCCCAGACCGAGACAGTGAAGCTTTCTTT. It codes for CASSPDRDSEAFF.

CDR3 sequence reads: CASSTGQGYEQYF. The CDR3 DNA is TGTGCCAGCAGCACGGGACAGGGCTACGAGCAGTACTTC. The chain joins TRBV11-2 to TRBJ2-7, with TRBD1 matching 9 bases. From germline, CDR1 is SGHAT and CDR2 FQNNGV. CDR3 size: 13 residues. V was clipped by 5 bases and J by 3 bases; unmatched bases: 2.

J is TRBJ2-7 and V is TRBV7-8; possible D gene TRBD2, 5 bases. The CDR3 is 14 residues long. V shed 1 base and J shed 5 bases, with 12 bases lying between them. In germline, CDR1 is SGHVS, CDR2 FQNEAQ. In DNA, the CDR3 is TGTGCCAGCAGCTTAGGGTTGAGGGCCAACGAGCAGTACTTC. Its protein is CASSLGLRANEQYF.

The V gene is TRBV10-3, the J gene TRBJ2-7; 7 nucleotides line up with TRBD2. V shed 4 bases, J shed 3 bases, and the junction held 12 bases outside the gene matches. From germline, CDR1 is ENHRY and CDR2 SYGVKD. The CDR3 is made up of 16 amino acids. CDR3 nucleotides: TGTGCCATCAGTGCCTCATGGAGCGGGGAGATCTACGAGCAGTACTTC. It codes for CAISASWSGEIYEQYF.

V is TRBV5-5 and J is TRBJ2-7; TRBD2 might be the D (6 bases). Germline CDR1 is SGHKS and CDR2 is YYEKEE (reference sequence). V dropped 2 bases and J dropped 2 bases, with 11 bases sitting between them. This CDR3 has 14 amino acids. The CDR3 protein is CASSFSGATYEQYF. The CDR3 nucleotides read TGTGCCAGCAGCTTTAGCGGCGCGACCTACGAGCAGTACTTC. The complete variable domain, with remaining parts taken from reference TRBV5-5 and TRBJ2-7, reads DAGVTQSPTHLIKTRGQQVTLRCSPISGHKSVSWYQQVLGQGPQFIFQYYEKEERGRGNFPDRFSARQFPNYSSELNVNALLLGDSALYLCASSFSGATYEQYFGPGTRLTVT.

This clone was counted a few times. Mismatch with germline at one junction end may stem from a read error. The genes are TRBV3-1 (or the pseudogene TRBV3-2) and TRBJ2-5, with TRBD2 matching over 9 bases. Germline V CDR1 and CDR2: LGHDT, YNNKEL (reference sequence). This CDR3 spans 16 amino acids. In DNA, the CDR3 is TGTGCCAGCAGCCAAGGGGTAGCGGGGGTGCAAGGGACCCAGTACTTC. Its translation: CASSQGVAGVQGTQYF.

This clone was observed a handful of times. The rearrangement links TRBV30 to TRBJ2-3; TRBD1 matches at 8 bases. The CDR3 extends over 13 amino acids. V dropped 8 bases and J dropped 3; count of bases not matched to a gene: 7. The germline V gene encodes CDR1 GTSNPN and CDR2 SVGIG (reference sequence). CDR3 sequence: CALDRGGTDTQYF. The CDR3 DNA reads as TGTGCCCTAGACAGGGGAGGTACAGATACGCAGTATTTT.

The rearrangement joins TRBV19 to TRBJ2-2; D is possibly TRBD2 (7 bases). V lost 6 bases and J lost 4, with 15 bases in between. The CDR3 loop spans 15 amino acids. In germline, CDR1 is LNHDA, CDR2 SQIVND (reference sequence). The CDR3 coding sequence is TGTGCCAGTAGACCGGTGGCGGGGGCCACCGGGGAGCTGTTTTTT. Translating it yields CASRPVAGATGELFF.

The chain couples TRBV6-5 to TRBJ1-6; no reliable D call. This CDR3 spans 13 amino acids. V shed 2 bases and J shed 6 bases, with 5 bases lying between them. CDR1 and CDR2 from the germline V gene are MNHEY and SVGAGI. CDR3 region: CASSYGLNSPLHF. CDR3 bases: TGTGCCAGCAGTTACGGGCTTAATTCACCCCTCCACTTT.

This clone was recorded once. The genes are TRBV18 and TRBJ1-2; D remains ambiguous. This CDR3 spans 18 amino acids. Trimming cost V 0 bases and J 6 bases, with 23 bases left between them. The germline V gene has CDR1 KGHSH and CDR2 LQKENI. The CDR3 is CASSPPGGPLEALNGYTF. CDR3 sequence (DNA): TGTGCCAGCTCACCACCGGGAGGGCCATTAGAGGCCCTGAATGGCTACACCTTC.

The chain combines TRBV2 with TRBJ2-3, with 11 bases lining up with TRBD2. Germline values: CDR1 SNHLY, CDR2 FYNNEI. The CDR3 is made up of 16 amino acids. The V gene end was trimmed by 5 bases and the J gene end by 4 bases; junction bases not matched to a gene: 8. CDR3 residues: CASSSLAGGLSDTQYF. In DNA form, the CDR3 reads TGTGCCAGCAGTTCTCTAGCGGGGGGCCTCTCAGATACGCAGTATTTT.

This clone was seen a few times. This chain's CDR3 is CASATDSHYGYTF. DNA for the CDR3: TGTGCCAGCGCTACAGACAGCCACTATGGCTACACCTTC. The chain has TRBV2 and TRBJ1-2, with a possible D match to TRBD1 (5 bases). The germline V gene has CDR1 SNHLY and CDR2 FYNNEI. V lost 8 bases and J 3 bases, leaving 13 bases between the germline ends. This CDR3 is built from 13 residues.

The V call is TRBV7-3, the J call TRBJ2-7; 8 positions match TRBD1. Germline V gives CDR1 SGHTA, CDR2 FQGTGA. The CDR3 loop spans 18 amino acids. The V segment lost 0 bases and the J segment 2 bases; nucleotides outside the gene matches: 12. CDR3 protein: CASSLTTGGGQGTYEQYF. The DNA for the CDR3 is TGTGCCAGCAGCTTAACGACGGGCGGAGGACAGGGAACCTACGAGCAGTACTTC.

The CDR3 DNA reads TGTGCCAGCAGCCGGCGGGGGGCTAATAATTCACCCCTCCACTTT. Its translation: CASSRRGANNSPLHF. The rearrangement links TRBV7-9 to TRBJ1-6, with D perhaps TRBD1 (6 bases). Trimming stripped 5 bases from V and 5 bases from J, with 13 bases between. The CDR3 covers 15 residues. From germline, CDR1 is SEHNR and CDR2 FQNEAQ (reference sequence).

The chain carries TRBV30 and TRBJ2-3; tentatively, D is TRBD2 (5 bases). The CDR3 is 15 residues long. Trimming cost V 3 bases and J 1 base, with 14 bases left between them. The germline V gene has CDR1 GTSNPN and CDR2 SVGIG (reference sequence). The CDR3 coding sequence is TGTGCCTGGAGCGGGGTTAGCACTGGCACAGATACGCAGTATTTT. Its protein is CAWSGVSTGTDTQYF.

This chain connects TRBV10-3 to TRBJ1-6; 7 bases align to TRBD1. J was trimmed by 10 bases and V by 7 bases; bases with no gene match: 10. The CDR3 sequence is 14 residues long. CDR1 and CDR2 (germline): ENHRY, SYGVKD. The CDR3, as DNA: TGTGCCATCAACGCTAGAGGACAGGCGTCACCCCTCCACTTT. It codes for CAINARGQASPLHF.

This rearrangement joins TRBV4-2 to TRBJ2-6, with 7 bases identical to TRBD1. Germline CDR1 reads LGHNA; CDR2 reads YNFKEQ. V lost 3 bases, J lost 0 bases, and 8 bases stayed unmatched. The CDR3 consists of 18 residues. The CDR3 DNA reads TGTGCCAGCAGCCATTCGCACAGGGGAAGCTCTGGGGCCAACGTCCTGACTTTC. Its protein is CASSHSHRGSSGANVLTF.

The rearrangement links TRBV9 to TRBJ1-1, with D possibly matching TRBD1 (5 bases). Trimming stripped 0 bases from V and 3 bases from J, with 12 bases between. The CDR3 is 15 amino acids. Germline CDR1 SGDLS, CDR2 YYNGEE. The CDR3 protein is CASSVATGSYTEAFF. CDR3 sequence (DNA): TGTGCCAGCAGCGTAGCAACAGGCTCCTACACTGAAGCTTTCTTT. Drawing the rest from reference TRBV9 and TRBJ1-1, the complete variable domain is DSGVTQTPKHLITATGQRVTLRCSPRSGDLSVYWYQQSLDQGLQFLIQYYNGEERAKGNILERFSAQQFPDLHSELNLSSLELGDSALYFCASSVATGSYTEAFFGQGTRLTVV.

The rearrangement uses TRBV7-8 and TRBJ2-7; TRBD2 aligns across 7 bases. CDR1 SGHVS and CDR2 FQNEAQ come from the germline V gene. The junction had 8 bases not matched to a gene; V was cut back by 5 bases and J by 1 base. The CDR3 totals 15 residues. CDR3 amino acids: CASSQTGGRSYEQYF. The CDR3 DNA sequence: TGTGCCAGCAGCCAAACCGGGGGGAGGTCCTACGAGCAGTACTTC.

The rearrangement links TRBV18 to TRBJ1-3; 10 bases map to TRBD1. The V and J ends lost 2 bases and 3 bases, in that order; junction bases with no gene match: 7. Germline V gives CDR1 KGHSH, CDR2 LQKENI. The CDR3 covers 17 residues. DNA for the CDR3: TGTGCCAGCTCACCAACCGGGACAGGGGCAGTTGGAAACACCATATATTTT. This translates into CASSPTGTGAVGNTIYF.